A single sample gave rise to the 13 T cell receptor beta chains below, sequenced in a study of blood T cell repertoires in COVID-19. The data were produced by immunoSEQ multiplex PCR, yet TCRdb's version contains in-frame clones alone and is incomplete. The sample contains approximately 230,000 clones, 70% to 85% of which appear only once. Sequencing was carried out using PBMCs or T cells enriched from blood (not recorded which). All receptors derive from a man aged 35 to 55 who had recovered from COVID-19.

This chain uses TRBV4-1 with TRBJ2-5; D not certain. The CDR3 totals 14 residues. V lost 1 base, J lost 1 base, and 7 bases lay in between. CDR1 is MGHRA, CDR2 YSYEKL, per germline. The CDR3 region is CASSQGQPQETQYF. The CDR3 DNA follows: TGCGCCAGCAGCCAAGGACAACCCCAAGAGACCCAGTACTTC.

J is TRBJ1-5 and V is TRBV6-5; TRBD1 is a possible D gene (6 bases). Germline V gene lookup returns CDR1 MNHEY and CDR2 SVGAGI. This CDR3 has 13 amino acids. V was cut by 10 bases and J by 3 bases, with 13 bases left in between. The CDR3 region has the DNA TGTGCCACCCACAGGGTATACAATCAGCCCCAGCATTTT. Its translation: CATHRVYNQPQHF.

The genes are TRBV19 and TRBJ2-1, with 7 nucleotides matching TRBD2. The CDR3 runs to 18 residues. Trimming cost V 4 bases and J 0 bases; bases outside gene matches: 12. Germline V gene lookup returns CDR1 LNHDA and CDR2 SQIVND (reference sequence). DNA for the CDR3: TGTGCCAGTAGTACCGGAAGACTAGCCGAAATCTCCTACAATGAGCAGTTCTTC. Protein sequence: CASSTGRLAEISYNEQFF.

The chain couples TRBV5-1 to TRBJ1-2; tentatively, D is TRBD1 (6 bases). Germline CDR1 and CDR2: SGHRS and YFSETQ. With 4 bases removed from V and 8 bases from J, the gap between germline ends came to 12 bases. The CDR3 length is 12 residues. The CDR3 sequence: CASSEDRRGYTF. The CDR3 bases are TGCGCCAGCAGCGAAGACAGGAGGGGCTACACCTTC.

The J gene is TRBJ1-1, the V gene TRBV19, with 7 bases lining up with TRBD1. CDR3 length: 11 amino acids. Germline values: CDR1 LNHDA, CDR2 SQIVND (reference sequence). Trimming at V came to 10 bases and at J to 6 bases, leaving 5 bases not matched to a gene. In DNA, the CDR3 is TGTGCCACCTGTACAGGGGCTGAAGCTTTCTTT. Encoded protein: CATCTGAEAFF.

The chain has TRBV19 and TRBJ2-7; D is undetermined. Germline CDR1 and CDR2: LNHDA and SQIVND (reference sequence). V was trimmed by 4 bases and J by 1 base, leaving 14 bases between them. The CDR3 has 15 residues. CDR3 bases: TGTGCCAGTAGTACCCCCCGTTCCGGGTCCTACGAGCAGTACTTC. This codes for CASSTPRSGSYEQYF.

This clone was seen a few times. The chain joins TRBV24-1 to TRBJ1-5; no definite D call. Deletions cut 2 bases from V and 2 bases from J, with 9 bases between. This CDR3 has 15 amino acids. Per germline, CDR1 KGHDR and CDR2 SFDVKD. The CDR3 region has the DNA TGTGCCACCAGTGATTCTGGGGAGGGCAATCAGCCCCAGCATTTT. It is translated as CATSDSGEGNQPQHF.

V is TRBV11-2 and J is TRBJ2-7, with D perhaps TRBD2 (5 bases). The germline V gene encodes CDR1 SGHAT and CDR2 FQNNGV. V lost 1 base and J lost 6, with 10 bases in between. The CDR3 loop spans 13 amino acids. CDR3 sequence: CASSLVTGSEQYF. For the CDR3, the DNA is TGTGCCAGCAGCTTAGTAACGGGAAGCGAGCAGTACTTC.

V and J are TRBV5-1 and TRBJ2-7, with 9 positions matching TRBD1. V gave up 3 bases and J gave up 5 bases; unmatched junction bases: 9. CDR3 size: 15 residues. Germline assignment: CDR1 SGHRS and CDR2 YFSETQ. The CDR3: CASSSPRTGDHEQYF. CDR3 DNA: TGCGCCAGCAGCTCCCCTCGGACAGGGGATCACGAGCAGTACTTC. Full variable domain (remainder filled in from reference TRBV5-1 and TRBJ2-7): KAGVTQTPRYLIKTRGQQVTLSCSPISGHRSVSWYQQTPGQGLQFLFEYFSETQRNKGNFPGRFSGRQFSNSRSEMNVSTLELGDSALYLCASSSPRTGDHEQYFGPGTRLTVT.

This clone was recorded once. The CDR3 coding sequence is TGTGCCAGCAGCATCGAAGCACAGGGATTAAGCTCCTACGAGCAGTACTTC. Translating it yields CASSIEAQGLSSYEQYF. V is TRBV21-1 and J is TRBJ2-7; the D call TRBD1 from the table was never checked on the DNA. TRBV21-1 is annotated as a pseudogene. The CDR3 totals 17 residues.

The J gene is TRBJ2-5, the V gene TRBV28; 7 nucleotides align to TRBD2. Germline V gene lookup returns CDR1 MDHEN and CDR2 SYDVKM. V lost 5 bases, J lost 8 bases, and 8 bases stayed unmatched. The CDR3 loop spans 13 amino acids. CDR3 in amino acids: CASSPSGQLTQYF. CDR3 bases: TGTGCCAGCAGTCCTAGCGGTCAATTAACCCAGTACTTC.

The genes are TRBV28 and TRBJ1-1; D is uncertain. The V and J ends lost 3 bases and 0 bases respectively, with 11 bases between them. Germline V gives CDR1 MDHEN, CDR2 SYDVKM. This CDR3 contains 15 residues. CDR3 nucleotide sequence: TGTGCCAGCAGTTTCGGCGGGGAGATGAACACTGAAGCTTTCTTT. It specifies CASSFGGEMNTEAFF.

CDR3 sequence reads: CASSSDRGQAQHF. The CDR3 nucleotides are TGTGCCAGCAGCTCGGACAGGGGGCAGGCCCAGCATTTT. This chain links TRBV2 with TRBJ1-5; 11 bases line up with TRBD1. Trimming took 6 bases from V and 11 from J; bases not matched to a gene: 6. Germline CDR1 reads SNHLY; CDR2 reads FYNNEI. The CDR3 consists of 13 residues.